One T cell receptor beta chain is described in this entry. Trimming cost V 9 bases and J 5 bases, with 19 bases left between them. The CDR3 is 14 residues long. Germline-derived CDR1 and CDR2 are MDHEN and SYDVKM. The data originate from a study of T cell responses to AZD1222 COVID-19 vaccine. Clones were sequenced by immunoSEQ multiplex PCR, and TCRdb holds only the in-frame ones, with some missing. Of some 84,000 clones in the sample, about 83% were seen once. The source is an adult who received the AZD1222 COVID-19 vaccine. V is TRBV28 and J is TRBJ1-1; D may be TRBD1 (5 bases). The sample in question was peripheral blood, obtained 28 days after the second AZD1222 dose. The CDR3 sequence is CASSRWGLGTEAFF. The DNA for the CDR3 is TGTGCCAGTTCCAGATGGGGACTGGGGACTGAAGCTTTCTTT.